This TCR beta chain is drawn from a study of blood T cell repertoires in COVID-19. Background on the study: Acute-phase and convalescent COVID-19 samples originated in the United States, Italy and Spain.

The CDR3 extends over 14 amino acids. In germline, CDR1 is MNHEY, CDR2 SMNVEV (reference sequence). V lost 6 bases, J lost 1 base, and 10 bases lay in between. Clones were sequenced by immunoSEQ multiplex PCR, and TCRdb holds only the in-frame ones, with some missing. This sample has about 170,000 clones, with around 86% found just once. The chain links TRBV27 to TRBJ1-5, with TRBD1 as a possible D gene (6 bases). The source of this sequence is a woman of 80 years or more with COVID-19, enrolled during active disease. Sequences were obtained from peripheral blood. CDR3 nucleotides: TGTGCCAGCAGCCCGGACAGAAGCAATCAGCCCCAGCATTTT. Protein sequence: CASSPDRSNQPQHF.